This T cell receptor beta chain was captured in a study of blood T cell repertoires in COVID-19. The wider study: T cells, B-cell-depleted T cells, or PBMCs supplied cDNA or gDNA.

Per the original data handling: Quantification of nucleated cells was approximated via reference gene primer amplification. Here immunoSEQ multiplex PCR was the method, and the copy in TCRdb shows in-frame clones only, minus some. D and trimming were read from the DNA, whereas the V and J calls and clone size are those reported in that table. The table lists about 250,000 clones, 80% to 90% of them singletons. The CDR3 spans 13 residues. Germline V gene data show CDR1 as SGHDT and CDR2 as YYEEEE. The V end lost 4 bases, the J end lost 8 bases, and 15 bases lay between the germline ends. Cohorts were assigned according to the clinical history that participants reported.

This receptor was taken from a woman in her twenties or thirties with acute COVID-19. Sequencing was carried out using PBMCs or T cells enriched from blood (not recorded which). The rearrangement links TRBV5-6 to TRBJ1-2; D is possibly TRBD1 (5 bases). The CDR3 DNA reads TGTGCCAGCAGCCGGGGGACTACGGAGGGCTACACCTTC. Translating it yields CASSRGTTEGYTF. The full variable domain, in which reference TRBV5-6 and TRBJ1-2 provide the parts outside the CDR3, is DAGVTQSPTHLIKTRGQQVTLRCSPKSGHDTVSWYQQALGQGPQFIFQYYEEEERQRGNFPDRFSGHQFPNYSSELNVNALLLGDSALYLCASSRGTTEGYTFGSGTRLTVV.